These 17 T cell receptor beta chains were sequenced from one sample in a study of CD8 T cells in ankylosing spondylitis. From the 5' RACE reads, TCRdb called clonotypes with MiXCR, one entry per CDR3 protein. The table records 200,000 to 300,000 distinct CDR3 sequences, around 8% of them present only once. Sequencing was carried out using blood, either unsorted or a sorted T cell fraction (not recorded which). These TCRs come from a female donor with ankylosing spondylitis or in good health (not recorded which).

Many counts were recorded for this clonotype. The gene calls are TRBV3-1 and TRBJ2-1; possibly TRBD1 for D (6 bases). Looked up from germline, CDR1 is LGHDT and CDR2 is YNNKEL (reference sequence). This CDR3 comprises 14 residues. The V end lost 1 base, the J end lost 10 bases, and 14 bases lay between the germline ends. The CDR3 protein is CASSQAAGDGEQFF. CDR3 nucleotides: TGTGCCAGCAGCCAAGCGGCAGGGGATGGAGAGCAGTTCTTC.

This clonotype has a count of ten or more. This chain connects TRBV3-1 to TRBJ1-1; no reliable D call. V was shortened by 0 bases and J by 6 bases, with 14 bases between the two germline ends. CDR3 length: 15 amino acids. Germline V lookup: CDR1 LGHDT, CDR2 YNNKEL (reference sequence). For the CDR3, the DNA is TGTGCCAGCAGCCAAGATAGGTCGCACCGATCTGAAGCTTTCTTT. Amino acid sequence: CASSQDRSHRSEAFF.

The V call is TRBV2, the J call TRBJ2-2; the match to TRBD1 covers 8 bases. V shed 5 bases and J 0 bases; nucleotides not matched to a gene: 8. CDR1 is SNHLY, CDR2 FYNNEI, per germline. The CDR3 sequence is 17 residues long. The DNA of the CDR3 is TGTGCCAGCAGTCAGTCAACAGGGGGTTCGAACACCGGGGAGCTGTTTTTT. It specifies CASSQSTGGSNTGELFF.

A note on this clonotype: One end of the junction fails to match germline, which may point to a read error. The V and J genes are TRBV15 and TRBJ1-1; no definite D call. CDR1 is LNHNV and CDR2 is YYDKDF in the germline V gene (reference sequence). The CDR3 is 14 residues long. DNA of the CDR3: TGTGCCACCAGCAGAGCCTCAGCCAACACTAAAGCTTTCTTT. Translating gives CATSRASANTKAFF.

This clonotype was found a few times. The chain is built from TRBV7-2 and TRBJ2-1; 7 positions agree with TRBD2. The germline CDR1 and CDR2 sequences are SGHTA and FQGNSA. The length of the CDR3 is 16 residues. The ends lost 5 bases at V and 4 bases at J; junction bases unmatched: 11. CDR3 bases: TGTGCCAGCAGCCCGCAGTCGGGAGGACCATACAATGAGCAGTTCTTC. As protein: CASSPQSGGPYNEQFF. Drawing the rest from reference TRBV7-2 and TRBJ2-1, the complete variable domain is GAGVSQSPSNKVTEKGKDVELRCDPISGHTALYWYRQSLGQGLEFLIYFQGNSAPDKSGLPSDRFSAERTGGSVSTLTIQRTQQEDSAVYLCASSPQSGGPYNEQFFGPGTRLTVL.

This clonotype was seen many times. The chain combines TRBV6-5 with TRBJ2-2; TRBD2 aligns across 10 bases. This CDR3 is built from 17 residues. V lost 2 bases, J lost 1 base, and 4 bases stayed unmatched. CDR1 is MNHEY, CDR2 SVGAGI, per germline. The chain's CDR3 is CASSYPRTSGNTGELFF. CDR3 in DNA: TGTGCCAGCAGTTACCCTCGGACTAGCGGGAACACCGGGGAGCTGTTTTTT.

This clonotype was picked up many times. V usage is TRBV12-3 or TRBV12-4 and J usage is TRBJ1-5; D might be TRBD1 (5 bases). The germline V and J ends were trimmed by 7 bases and 7 bases, with 20 bases remaining between them. The CDR3 spans 15 residues. CDR3 sequence: CASNPGDPGVQPQHF. CDR3 bases: TGTGCCAGCAACCCCGGGGACCCCGGAGTACAGCCCCAGCATTTT.

In its sample, this clonotype was seen many times. The chain couples TRBV11-2 to TRBJ2-7, with 9 bases fitting TRBD2. CDR3 length: 15 amino acids. In germline, CDR1 is SGHAT, CDR2 FQNNGV. J was trimmed by 3 bases and V by 1 base; bases with no gene match: 4. This CDR3 reads CASSLVEREDYEQYF. The CDR3 nucleotides read TGTGCCAGCAGCTTAGTGGAGCGGGAGGACTACGAGCAGTACTTC.

This clonotype appeared a few times. This chain joins TRBV6-1 and TRBJ2-7, with a weak D call TRBD2 (6 bases). The germline V and J ends were trimmed by 5 bases and 6 bases, with 17 bases remaining between them. This CDR3 comprises 14 residues. Germline V gives CDR1 MNHNS, CDR2 SASEGT. The CDR3 sequence is CASSTGVDAGEQYF. CDR3 nucleotide sequence: TGTGCCAGCAGTACGGGGGTCGATGCGGGCGAGCAGTACTTC.

V is TRBV7-9 and J is TRBJ2-5; D may correspond to TRBD1 or TRBD2 (5 bases each). The germline gives CDR1 SEHNR, CDR2 FQNEAQ (reference sequence). CDR3 length equals 13 residues. Trimming stripped 4 bases from V and 2 bases from J, with 8 bases between. CDR3 bases: TGTGCCAGCAGCTGGGACCTTCAAGAGACCCAGTACTTC. Protein product: CASSWDLQETQYF.

This clonotype was found many times. The CDR3, as DNA: TGTGCCAGCAGCCCTTGGACAGGGACACAAGAGACCCAGTACTTC. As protein: CASSPWTGTQETQYF. The chain combines TRBV5-5 with TRBJ2-5; 8 bases match TRBD1. The CDR3 contains 15 residues. Germline loops: CDR1 SGHKS, CDR2 YYEKEE (reference sequence). J gave up 2 bases and V 4 bases, and 7 bases lay outside the gene matches. Full variable domain (rest looked up from reference TRBV5-5 and TRBJ2-5): DAGVTQSPTHLIKTRGQQVTLRCSPISGHKSVSWYQQVLGQGPQFIFQYYEKEERGRGNFPDRFSARQFPNYSSELNVNALLLGDSALYLCASSPWTGTQETQYFGPGTRLLVL.

This sequence joins TRBV6-1 and TRBJ2-3; possible D gene TRBD1, 6 bases. CDR3 length: 15 amino acids. V lost 2 bases, J lost 4 bases, and 13 bases lay in between. CDR1 and CDR2 (germline): MNHNS, SASEGT. In DNA form, the CDR3 reads TGTGCCAGCAGTGAAAGCGGACAGCACGCAGATACGCAGTATTTT. It yields the protein CASSESGQHADTQYF.

V gene TRBV5-5 combines with J gene TRBJ2-2, with D hard to call. V was pared by 0 bases and J by 4 bases, with 10 bases between. The CDR3 runs 15 residues. CDR1 is SGHKS and CDR2 is YYEKEE in the germline V gene (reference sequence). The CDR3 region is CASSLAGRITGELFF. The CDR3 coding sequence is TGTGCCAGCAGCTTGGCCGGCAGGATCACCGGGGAGCTGTTTTTT.

This clonotype was counted ten times or more. V is TRBV20-1 and J is TRBJ1-5; 7 positions match TRBD1. The J segment lost 4 bases and the V segment lost 3 bases, leaving 0 bases of the junction unmatched. The CDR3 runs to 12 residues. Germline CDR1 and CDR2: DFQATT and SNEGSKA (reference sequence). The CDR3 region is CSASRGNQPQHF. The CDR3 DNA reads TGCAGTGCTAGCAGGGGGAATCAGCCCCAGCATTTT.

This clonotype was counted at least ten times. The chain has TRBV20-1 and TRBJ2-2; D may be TRBD2 (6 bases). V lost 5 bases and J lost 2, with 12 bases in between. This CDR3 spans 14 amino acids. CDR1 is DFQATT and CDR2 is SNEGSKA in the germline V gene (reference sequence). The CDR3 DNA follows: TGCAGTGCTTATCGGACTACCAACACCGGGGAGCTGTTTTTT. It translates to CSAYRTTNTGELFF.

This clonotype was counted ten times or more. V is TRBV6-4 and J is TRBJ2-3; D is uncertain. Germline lookup yields CDR1 MRHNA and CDR2 SNTAGT. Trimming pared 3 bases from V and 0 bases from J, leaving 10 bases between. The CDR3 contains 15 residues. CDR3 in amino acids: CASSDTLRSTDTQYF. The CDR3 bases are TGTGCCAGCAGTGATACCCTGAGGAGCACAGATACGCAGTATTTT.

The chain has TRBV7-9 and TRBJ1-2; the D is unclear. Germline lookup yields CDR1 SEHNR and CDR2 FQNEAQ (reference sequence). V dropped 5 bases and J dropped 8 bases, with 21 bases sitting between them. This CDR3 region has 15 residues. The CDR3 DNA reads TGTGCCAGCAGCCCAGGTGAGGCCGGAGTGAGCGGCTACACCTTC. Translation: CASSPGEAGVSGYTF.